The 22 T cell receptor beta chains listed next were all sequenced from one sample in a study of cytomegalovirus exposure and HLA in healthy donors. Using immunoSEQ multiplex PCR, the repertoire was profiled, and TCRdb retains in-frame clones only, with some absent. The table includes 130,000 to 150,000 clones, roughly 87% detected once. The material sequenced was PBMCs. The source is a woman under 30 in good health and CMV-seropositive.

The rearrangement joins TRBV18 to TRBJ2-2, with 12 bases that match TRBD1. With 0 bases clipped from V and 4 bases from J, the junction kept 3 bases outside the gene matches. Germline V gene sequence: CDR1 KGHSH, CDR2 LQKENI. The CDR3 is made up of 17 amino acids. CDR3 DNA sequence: TGTGCCAGCTCACCACCGGGACAGGGGGCCGTCACCGGGGAGCTGTTTTTT. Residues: CASSPPGQGAVTGELFF.

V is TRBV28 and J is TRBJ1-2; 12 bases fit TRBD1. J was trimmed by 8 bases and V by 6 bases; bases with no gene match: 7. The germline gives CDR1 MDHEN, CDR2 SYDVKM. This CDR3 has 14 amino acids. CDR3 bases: TGTGCCAGCAGACCTACCGGGACAGGGGGCGGCTACACCTTC. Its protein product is CASRPTGTGGGYTF.

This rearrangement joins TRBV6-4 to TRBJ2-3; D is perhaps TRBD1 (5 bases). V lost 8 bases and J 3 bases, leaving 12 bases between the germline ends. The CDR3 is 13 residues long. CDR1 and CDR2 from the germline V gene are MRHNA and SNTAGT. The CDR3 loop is CASSDSETDTQYF. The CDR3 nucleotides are TGTGCCAGCTCTGACAGCGAGACAGATACGCAGTATTTT.

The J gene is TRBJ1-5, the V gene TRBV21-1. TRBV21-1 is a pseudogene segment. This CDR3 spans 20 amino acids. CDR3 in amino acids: CASSKETASTFPLGNQPQHF. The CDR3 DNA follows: TGTGCCAGCAGCAAAGAAACGGCGTCCACATTCCCCCTAGGCAATCAGCCCCAGCATTTT.

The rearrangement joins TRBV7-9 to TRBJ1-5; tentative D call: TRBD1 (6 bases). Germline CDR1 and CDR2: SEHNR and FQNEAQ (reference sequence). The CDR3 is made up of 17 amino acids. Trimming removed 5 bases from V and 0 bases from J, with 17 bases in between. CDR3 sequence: CASSADDRSYSNQPQHF. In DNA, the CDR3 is TGTGCCAGCAGCGCGGATGACAGGTCGTATAGCAATCAGCCCCAGCATTTT.

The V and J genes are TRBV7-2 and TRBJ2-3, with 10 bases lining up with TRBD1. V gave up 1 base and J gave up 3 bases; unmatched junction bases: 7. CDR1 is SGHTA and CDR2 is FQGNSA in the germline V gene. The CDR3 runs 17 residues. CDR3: CASSLGLGTGETDTQYF. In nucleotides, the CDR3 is TGTGCCAGCAGCTTAGGGTTGGGGACAGGGGAGACAGATACGCAGTATTTT.

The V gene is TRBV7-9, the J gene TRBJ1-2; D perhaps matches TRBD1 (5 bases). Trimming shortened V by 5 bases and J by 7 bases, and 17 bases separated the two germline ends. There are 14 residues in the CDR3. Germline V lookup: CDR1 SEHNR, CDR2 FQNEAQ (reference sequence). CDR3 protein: CASSTRGVFGGYTF. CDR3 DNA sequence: TGTGCCAGCAGCACCCGGGGGGTTTTTGGTGGCTACACCTTC.

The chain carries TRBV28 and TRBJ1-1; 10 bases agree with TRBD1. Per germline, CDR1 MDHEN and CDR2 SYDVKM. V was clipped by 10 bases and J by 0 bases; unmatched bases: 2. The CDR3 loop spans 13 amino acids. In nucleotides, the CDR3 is TGTGCCACCGACAGGGGGCTGAACACTGAAGCTTTCTTT. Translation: CATDRGLNTEAFF.

DNA of the CDR3: TGTGCCAGCAGATATACCGGGACATACAATTCACCCCTCCACTTT. Protein product: CASRYTGTYNSPLHF. The chain joins TRBV5-5 to TRBJ1-6; D perhaps matches TRBD1 (6 bases). CDR1 and CDR2 (germline): SGHKS, YYEKEE (reference sequence). The CDR3 extends over 15 amino acids. Trimming shortened V by 5 bases and J by 7 bases, and 16 bases separated the two germline ends. The full variable domain, completed using reference TRBV5-5 and TRBJ1-6, is DAGVTQSPTHLIKTRGQQVTLRCSPISGHKSVSWYQQVLGQGPQFIFQYYEKEERGRGNFPDRFSARQFPNYSSELNVNALLLGDSALYLCASRYTGTYNSPLHFGNGTRLTVT.

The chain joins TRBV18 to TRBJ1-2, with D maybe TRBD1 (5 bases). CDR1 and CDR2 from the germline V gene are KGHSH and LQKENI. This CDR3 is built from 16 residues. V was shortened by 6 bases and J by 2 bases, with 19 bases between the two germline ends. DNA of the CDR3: TGTGCCAGCTCCCCAGCCCCCCCCCAGGGCAACTATGGCTACACCTTC. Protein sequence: CASSPAPPQGNYGYTF. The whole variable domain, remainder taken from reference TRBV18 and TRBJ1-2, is NAGVMQNPRHLVRRRGQEARLRCSPMKGHSHVYWYRQLPEEGLKFMVYLQKENIIDESGMPKERFSAEFPKEGPSILRIQQVVRGDSAAYFCASSPAPPQGNYGYTFGSGTRLTVV.

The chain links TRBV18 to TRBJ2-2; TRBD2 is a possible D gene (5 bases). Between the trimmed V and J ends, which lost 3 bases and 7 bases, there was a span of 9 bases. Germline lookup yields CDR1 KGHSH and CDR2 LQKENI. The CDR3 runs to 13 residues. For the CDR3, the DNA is TGTGCCAGCTCACCTGACCGGGACGGGGAGCTGTTTTTT. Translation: CASSPDRDGELFF.

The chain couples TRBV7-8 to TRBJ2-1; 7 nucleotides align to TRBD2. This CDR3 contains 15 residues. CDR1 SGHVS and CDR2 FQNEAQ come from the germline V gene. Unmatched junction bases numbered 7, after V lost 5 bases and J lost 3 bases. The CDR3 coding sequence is TGTGCCAGCAGCGCTGGACTAGTTAACTACAATGAGCAGTTCTTC. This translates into CASSAGLVNYNEQFF.

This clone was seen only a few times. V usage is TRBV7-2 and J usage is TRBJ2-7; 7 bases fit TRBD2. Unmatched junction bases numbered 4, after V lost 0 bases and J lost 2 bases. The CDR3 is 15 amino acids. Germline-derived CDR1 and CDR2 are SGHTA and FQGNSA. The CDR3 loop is CASSLAGGGPYEQYF. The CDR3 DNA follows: TGTGCCAGCAGCTTAGCTGGCGGGGGACCCTACGAGCAGTACTTC.

DNA for the CDR3: TGTGCCAGTACTAAGACAGGGGGGAACACTGAAGCTTTCTTT. Translated, it gives CASTKTGGNTEAFF. The gene calls are TRBV19 and TRBJ1-1; 9 bases line up with TRBD1. From germline, CDR1 is LNHDA and CDR2 SQIVND (reference sequence). The CDR3 totals 14 residues. The V gene end was trimmed by 7 bases and the J gene end by 1 base; junction bases not matched to a gene: 4.

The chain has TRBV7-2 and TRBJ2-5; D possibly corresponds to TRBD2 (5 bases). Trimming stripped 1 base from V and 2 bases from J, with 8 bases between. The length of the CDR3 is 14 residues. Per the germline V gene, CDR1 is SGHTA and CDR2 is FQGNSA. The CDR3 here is CASSLGGQQETQYF. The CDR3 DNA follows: TGTGCCAGCAGCTTAGGAGGGCAGCAAGAGACCCAGTACTTC.

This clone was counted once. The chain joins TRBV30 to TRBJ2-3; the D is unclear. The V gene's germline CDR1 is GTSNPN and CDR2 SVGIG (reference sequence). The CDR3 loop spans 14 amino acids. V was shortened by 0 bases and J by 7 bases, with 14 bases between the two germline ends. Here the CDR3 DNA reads TGTGCCTGGAGTGTAGGTGGTTCAGGATATACGCAGTATTTT. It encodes CAWSVGGSGYTQYF.

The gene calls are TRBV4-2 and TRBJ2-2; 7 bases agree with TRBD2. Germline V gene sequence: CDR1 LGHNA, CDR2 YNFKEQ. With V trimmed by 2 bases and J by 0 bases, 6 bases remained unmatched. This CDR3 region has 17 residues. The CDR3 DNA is TGTGCCAGCAGCCAACCGCGCGGGGGAGCGAACACCGGGGAGCTGTTTTTT. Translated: CASSQPRGGANTGELFF.

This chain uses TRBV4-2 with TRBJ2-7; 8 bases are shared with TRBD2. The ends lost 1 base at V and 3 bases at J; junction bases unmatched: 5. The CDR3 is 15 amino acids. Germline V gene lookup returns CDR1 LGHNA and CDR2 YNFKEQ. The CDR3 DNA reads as TGTGCCAGCAGCCAAGGGAGCGGGGGCCACTACGAGCAGTACTTC. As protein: CASSQGSGGHYEQYF.

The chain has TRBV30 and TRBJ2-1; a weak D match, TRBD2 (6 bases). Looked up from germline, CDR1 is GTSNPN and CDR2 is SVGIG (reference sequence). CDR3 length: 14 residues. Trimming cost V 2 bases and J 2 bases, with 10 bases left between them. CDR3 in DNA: TGTGCCTGGAGTCTTCGGACTACCTACAATGAGCAGTTCTTC. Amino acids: CAWSLRTTYNEQFF.

CDR3 loop: CASNAPRTSGGTPTYEQYF. In DNA form, the CDR3 reads TGTGCCAGCAACGCACCCCGGACTAGCGGGGGCACGCCCACCTACGAGCAGTACTTC. The rearrangement links TRBV2 to TRBJ2-7, with 13 bases matching TRBD2. CDR1 SNHLY and CDR2 FYNNEI come from the germline V gene. The CDR3 totals 19 residues. Germline trimming cut 7 bases from V and 2 bases from J; bases unmatched to any gene: 17.

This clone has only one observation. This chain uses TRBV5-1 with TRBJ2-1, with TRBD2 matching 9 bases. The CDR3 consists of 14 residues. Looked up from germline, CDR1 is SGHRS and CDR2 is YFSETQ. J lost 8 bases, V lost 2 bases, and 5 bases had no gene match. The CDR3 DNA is TGCGCCAGCAGCTTTGGCGGGGGGGCCCATGAGCAGTTCTTC. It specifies CASSFGGGAHEQFF.

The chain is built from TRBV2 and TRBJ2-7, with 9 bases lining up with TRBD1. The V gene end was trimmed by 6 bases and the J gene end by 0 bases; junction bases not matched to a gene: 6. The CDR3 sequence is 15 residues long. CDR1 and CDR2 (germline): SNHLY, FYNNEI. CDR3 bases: TGTGCCAGCAGGGGCGGACAGGGGACCTCCTACGAGCAGTACTTC. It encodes CASRGGQGTSYEQYF.